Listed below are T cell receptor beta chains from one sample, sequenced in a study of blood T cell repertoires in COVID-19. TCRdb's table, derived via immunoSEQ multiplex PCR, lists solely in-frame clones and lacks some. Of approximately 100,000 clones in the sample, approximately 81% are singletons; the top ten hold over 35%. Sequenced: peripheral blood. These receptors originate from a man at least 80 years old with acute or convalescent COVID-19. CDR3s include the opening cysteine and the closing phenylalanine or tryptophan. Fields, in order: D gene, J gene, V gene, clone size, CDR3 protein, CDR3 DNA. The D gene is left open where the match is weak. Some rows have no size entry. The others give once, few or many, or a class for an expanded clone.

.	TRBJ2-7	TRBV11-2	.	CASSPTGLLEQYF	TGTGCCAGCAGCCCGACGGGACTCCTCGAGCAGTACTTC
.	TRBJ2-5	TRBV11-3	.	CASSLRASSGTQYF	TGTGCCAGCAGCTTACGTGCGAGCTCTGGGACCCAGTACTTC
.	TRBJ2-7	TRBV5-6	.	CASDNKGVSYEQYF	TGTGCCAGCGATAATAAGGGGGTTTCGTACGAGCAGTACTTC
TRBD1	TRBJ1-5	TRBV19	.	CACEGQGAGQPQHF	TGTGCCTGCGAAGGACAGGGGGCAGGGCAGCCCCAGCATTTT
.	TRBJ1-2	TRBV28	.	CASSSPYGYTF	TGTGCCAGCAGTTCCCCGTATGGCTACACCTTC
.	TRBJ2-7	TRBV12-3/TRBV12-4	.	CASSLIGYEQYF	TGTGCCAGCAGTTTAATCGGCTACGAGCAGTACTTC
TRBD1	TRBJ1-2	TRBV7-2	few	CASSLALQGSYGYTF	TGTGCCAGCAGCTTAGCCTTACAGGGGTCCTATGGCTACACCTTC
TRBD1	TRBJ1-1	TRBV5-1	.	CASTLGGQGNTEAFF	TGCGCCAGCACGCTAGGGGGACAGGGGAACACTGAAGCTTTCTTT
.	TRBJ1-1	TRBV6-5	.	CASRGRGTNTEAFF	TGTGCCAGCAGGGGGAGGGGGACGAACACTGAAGCTTTCTTT
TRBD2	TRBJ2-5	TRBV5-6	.	CASSFLASGQETQYF	TGTGCCAGCAGCTTCCTGGCTAGCGGGCAAGAGACCCAGTACTTC
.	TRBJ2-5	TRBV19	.	CASSMDIQETQYF	TGTGCCAGTAGTATGGACATTCAAGAGACCCAGTACTTC
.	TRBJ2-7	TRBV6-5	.	CASSYLEAYEQYF	TGTGCCAGCAGTTACCTGGAGGCCTACGAGCAGTACTTC
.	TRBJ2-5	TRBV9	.	CASSQVAGRETQYF	TGTGCCAGCAGCCAAGTTGCGGGAAGGGAGACCCAGTACTTC
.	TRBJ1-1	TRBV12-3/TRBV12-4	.	CASSQGTNEAFF	TGTGCCAGCAGCCAGGGGACTAATGAAGCTTTCTTT
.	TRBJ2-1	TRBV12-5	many	CASGPGAAPGGEQFF	TGTGCTAGTGGTCCTGGGGCCGCGCCGGGCGGTGAGCAGTTCTTC
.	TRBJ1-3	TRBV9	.	CASSLSWGGSGNTIYF	TGTGCCAGCAGCCTATCCTGGGGGGGTTCTGGAAACACCATATATTTT
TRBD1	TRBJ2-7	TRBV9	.	CASSPWPAGGAWEQYF	TGTGCCAGCAGTCCCTGGCCCGCAGGGGGCGCCTGGGAGCAGTACTTC
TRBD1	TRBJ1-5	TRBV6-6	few	CASSPYPPGQVSNQPQHF	TGTGCCAGCAGTCCCTATCCACCGGGACAGGTTAGCAATCAGCCCCAGCATTTT
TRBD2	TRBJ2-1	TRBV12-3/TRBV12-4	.	CASVAGNNEQFF	TGTGCCTCCGTAGCGGGTAACAATGAGCAGTTCTTC
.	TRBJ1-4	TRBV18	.	CASSPSGIPSTNEKLFF	TGTGCCAGCTCACCATCCGGGATTCCATCAACTAATGAAAAACTGTTTTTT
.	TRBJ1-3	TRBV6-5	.	CGVSQGSGNTIYF	TGTGGCGTTAGTCAGGGCTCTGGAAACACCATATATTTT
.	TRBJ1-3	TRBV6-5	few	CASTPDRISNTIYF	TGTGCCAGCACCCCAGACAGAATATCCAACACCATATATTTT
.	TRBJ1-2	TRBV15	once	CATSRVAGAGGYTF	TGTGCCACCAGCAGAGTAGCGGGGGCGGGGGGCTACACCTTC
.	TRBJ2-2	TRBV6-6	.	CASSYGPNTGELFF	TGTGCCAGCAGTTACGGCCCGAACACCGGGGAGCTGTTTTTT
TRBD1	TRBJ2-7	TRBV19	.	CASSLGTGWGEQYF	TGTGCCAGTAGTCTCGGGACAGGCTGGGGCGAGCAGTACTTC
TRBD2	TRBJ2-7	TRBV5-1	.	CASSRLSGKTAEQYF	TGCGCCAGCAGTCGACTTAGCGGGAAGACTGCCGAGCAGTACTTC